The clone carrying this TCR beta chain was counted once. Its antigen is unidentified. Sequencing used immunoSEQ multiplex PCR; TCRdb keeps in-frame clones, though not all of them. The sample holds about 12,000 clones, 81% seen once. This sample is part of a study of cytotoxic CD8 clonotypes in ibrutinib-treated CLL. Study-wide background: Researchers reported ten to eleven relapsed/refractory and 15 treatment-naive patients, 17 to 18 of them IGHV unmutated. Results showed roughly 25 partial and 2 complete responses; following median 68 months, approximately 15 remained remitted, approximately 12 advanced.

CDR1 and CDR2 (germline): SGHRS, YFSETQ. The CDR3 is 14 amino acids. V dropped 4 bases and J dropped 4 bases, with 12 bases sitting between them. Findings and caveats of the study: Sustained-remission patients were sampled at different times than progressing patients were. Under therapy, public clonotypes either contracted or stayed stable, and they were uncommon.

The sequence came from a human donor with chronic lymphocytic leukemia. The chain recombines TRBV5-1 with TRBJ2-1, with a tentative D call TRBD2 (6 bases). Sample: PBMCs, taken at disease progression, from a patient treated with ibrutinib. The CDR3 nucleotides are TGCGCCAGCAGCACGGGACTGATTTACAATGAGCAGTTCTTC. This translates into CASSTGLIYNEQFF.